This T cell receptor beta chain comes out of a study of T cell responses to AZD1222 COVID-19 vaccine. Data came from immunoSEQ multiplex PCR; TCRdb stores just in-frame clones and leaves some out. The sample holds about 160,000 clones, roughly nine tenths seen once. This CDR3 is built from 15 residues. Germline V gene sequence: CDR1 SNHLY, CDR2 FYNNEI. V shed 6 bases and J shed 2 bases, with 14 bases lying between them. The chain carries TRBV2 and TRBJ2-1, with D uncertain. The clonotype comes from an adult in good health. This specimen consisted of peripheral blood, obtained on day 0 of AZD1222 vaccination. The CDR3 DNA is TGTGCCAGCAGAGCAGACGTAACCACCTACAATGAGCAGTTCTTC. Protein: CASRADVTTYNEQFF. Full variable domain (rest looked up from reference TRBV2 and TRBJ2-1): EPEVTQTPSHQVTQMGQEVILRCVPISNHLYFYWYRQILGQKVEFLVSFYNNEISEKSEIFDDQFSVERPDGSNFTLKIRSTKLEDSAMYFCASRADVTTYNEQFFGPGTRLTVL.